The 20 T cell receptor beta chains given below trace back to one sample, sequenced in a study of T cell clonality in common variable immunodeficiency. No antigen has been assigned to these receptors. Study findings and constraints: Reportedly, TCR beta sequences from common variable immunodeficiency showed fewer deletions and N-nucleotide insertions.

Sequenced by immunoSEQ multiplex PCR; TCRdb stores in-frame clones only, minus some. Sampling found about 35,000 clones, none seen once. Sequencing was carried out using peripheral blood mononuclear cells. These receptor sequences come from a human donor with common variable immunodeficiency.

Points on this clone: The read gets to within 3 residues of the CDR3 end, and the germline J gene fills in the rest. J is TRBJ2-5 and V is TRBV6-2 or TRBV6-3; TRBD2 is a possible D gene (5 bases). V was clipped by 2 bases and J by 1 base, with 11 bases between them. CDR1 is MNHEY and CDR2 is SVGEGT in the germline V gene. The CDR3 extends over 15 amino acids. The part of the CDR3 DNA that was read is TGTGCCAGCAGTTACGAGGGTGGCTCCCAAGAGACC. It codes for CASSYEGGSQET. In full, the CDR3 is CASSYEGGSQETQYF.

The table lists this clone with a few counts. The CDR3 bases that were read are TGTGCCAGCAGTGCGAACGGGGGGGCAGTCGATGAG. Translating it yields CASSANGGAVDE. The CDR3 as a whole reads CASSANGGAVDEQFF. The chain has TRBV2 and TRBJ2-1; TRBD2 matches at 8 bases. With the read ending 3 residues before the CDR3 end, the germline J gene is used to fill in that end. Germline CDR1 is SNHLY and CDR2 is FYNNEI. This CDR3 comprises 15 residues. The J segment lost 8 bases and the V segment lost 4 bases, leaving 10 bases of the junction unmatched.

This clone was counted a few times. Read data end 3 residues before the CDR3 end; the end is taken from the germline J gene. The V call is TRBV19, the J call TRBJ1-6, with no clear D. V lost 8 bases, J lost 6 bases, and 11 bases lay in between. The CDR3 spans 13 residues. The germline CDR1 and CDR2 sequences are LNHDA and SQIVND (reference sequence). The CDR3 DNA, read in part, is TGTGCCAGTGGGCCGGAGGGTAATTCACCC. It codes for CASGPEGNSP. The CDR3 reads in full as CASGPEGNSPLHF.

A word on this clone: The read ends 3 residues shy of where the CDR3 ends; the end is completed using the germline J gene. V gene TRBV7-2 combines with J gene TRBJ2-1, with 15 bases matching TRBD2. The length of the CDR3 is 15 residues. With V trimmed by 5 bases and J by 7 bases, 3 bases remained unmatched. Germline loops: CDR1 SGHTA, CDR2 FQGNSA. The chain's CDR3 is CASSLGLAGGNEQFF. Incomplete CDR3 DNA: TGTGCCAGCAGCCTCGGACTAGCGGGGGGGAATGAG.

The table lists this clone with a few counts. This CDR3 is CAWNAGGEYNEQFF. The sequenced part of the CDR3 DNA is TGTGCCTGGAACGCGGGGGGGGAATACAATGAG. The rearrangement uses TRBV30 and TRBJ2-1, with 9 bases fitting TRBD2. The read terminates 3 residues ahead of where the CDR3 ends, so the germline J gene completes it. The junction had 5 bases not matched to a gene; V was cut back by 4 bases and J by 4 bases. The length of the CDR3 is 14 residues. Germline CDR1 and CDR2: GTSNPN and SVGIG (reference sequence).

This clone was seen many times. The read gets to within 3 residues of the CDR3 end, and the germline J gene fills in the rest. J is TRBJ1-2 and V is TRBV3-1 (or the pseudogene TRBV3-2); 7 bases are a match to TRBD1. Germline V lookup: CDR1 LGHDT, CDR2 YNNKEL (reference sequence). The CDR3 consists of 12 residues. The sequenced CDR3 bases are TGTGCCAGCAGCCAAGGACAGGGAGGC. Its protein is CASSQGQGG. The CDR3 in full is CASSQGQGGYTF.

This clone was recorded a few times. This chain's CDR3 is CASSLVGPGQDNSPLHF. CDR3 bases read: TGCGCCAGCAGTTTAGTTGGACCGGGACAGGATAATTCACCC. The chain joins TRBV5-1 to TRBJ1-6; TRBD1 aligns across 8 bases. The read is 3 residues too short to cover the CDR3 end, so that end is filled in from the germline J gene. Trimming took 5 bases from V and 5 from J; bases not matched to a gene: 12. Germline CDR1 SGHRS, CDR2 YFSETQ. CDR3 length: 17 amino acids.

About this clone: Read coverage stops 3 residues before the CDR3 terminus; the germline J gene supplies the remainder. Other nucleotide sequences in the sample specify the same CDR3. This chain links TRBV30 with TRBJ1-6; D remains ambiguous. Trimming shortened V by 0 bases and J by 9 bases, and 12 bases separated the two germline ends. Per the germline V gene, CDR1 is GTSNPN and CDR2 is SVGIG (reference sequence). The CDR3 length is 14 residues. The CDR3 region is CAWSVDNRGSPLHF. The DNA read from the CDR3 is TGTGCCTGGAGTGTAGACAACCGAGGTTCACCC.

For this clone: The read finishes 3 residues shy of the CDR3 end, and the germline J gene is used to complete it. The chain uses TRBV18 and TRBJ1-4; TRBD1 aligns across 7 bases. CDR1 KGHSH and CDR2 LQKENI come from the germline V gene. This CDR3 spans 12 amino acids. The CDR3 bases that were read are TGTGCCAGCTCACCGGAGGGGGCCCTA. Amino acids: CASSPEGAL. Given in full, the CDR3 is CASSPEGALLFF.

In its sample, this clone was seen many times. The read is 3 residues too short to cover the CDR3 end, so that end is filled in from the germline J gene. This rearrangement joins TRBV5-1 to TRBJ1-5, with D perhaps TRBD1 (6 bases). Trimming took 0 bases from V and 5 from J, leaving 12 bases between them. This CDR3 region has 15 residues. Germline V gene data show CDR1 as SGHRS and CDR2 as YFSETQ. CDR3 residues: CASSLEGGGHQPQHF. CDR3 DNA, as far as it was read: TGCGCCAGCAGCTTGGAGGGGGGGGGTCATCAGCCC.

This clone is termed medium-sized. Read coverage stops 3 residues before the CDR3 terminus; the germline J gene supplies the remainder. V gene TRBV7-9 combines with J gene TRBJ2-6, with TRBD2 identical over 8 bases. V was pared by 3 bases and J by 4 bases, with 2 bases of the junction left unmatched. Germline values: CDR1 SEHNR, CDR2 FQNEAQ (reference sequence). The CDR3 is made up of 15 amino acids. The CDR3 spells CASSFGGGGANVLTF. CDR3 DNA (partial): TGTGCCAGCAGCTTCGGGGGGGGAGGGGCCAACGTC.

There are a few counts of this clone. The read gets to within 3 residues of the CDR3 end, and the germline J gene fills in the rest. The genes are TRBV11-2 and TRBJ2-5, with a tentative D call TRBD1 (6 bases). The germline V and J ends were trimmed by 6 bases and 5 bases, with 13 bases remaining between them. The CDR3 is made up of 13 amino acids. From germline, CDR1 is SGHAT and CDR2 FQNNGV. CDR3 amino acids: CASRQGLGETQYF. CDR3 bases read: TGTGCCAGCAGGCAGGGGTTAGGGGAGACC.

A word on this clone: Different DNA sequences within this sample yield the same CDR3. Here the CDR3 reads CASSPGQSYGYTF. CDR3 DNA, as far as it was read: TGTGCCAGCTCACCAGGGCAGTCTTATGGC. V is TRBV18 and J is TRBJ1-2; D not resolved. The CDR3 end falls 3 residues outside the read, so it is completed with the germline J gene. Germline V gives CDR1 KGHSH, CDR2 LQKENI. The V gene lost 2 bases and the J gene lost 5 bases, with 9 bases spanning the gap. This CDR3 is 13 amino acids long.

Concerning this clone: The read ends 3 residues shy of where the CDR3 ends; the end is completed using the germline J gene. The chain uses TRBV11-2 and TRBJ2-5, with TRBD1 identical over 11 bases. CDR1 and CDR2 from the germline V gene are SGHAT and FQNNGV. V dropped 5 bases and J dropped 4; count of bases not matched to a gene: 3. CDR3 length equals 14 residues. The chain's CDR3 is CASSVGTGGETQYF. CDR3 DNA (partial): TGTGCCAGCAGCGTCGGGACAGGGGGAGAGACC.

This clone was detected many times. The read gets to within 3 residues of the CDR3 end, and the germline J gene fills in the rest. The chain uses TRBV7-9 and TRBJ2-4; the D is unclear. The CDR3 contains 11 residues. Germline V lookup: CDR1 SEHNR, CDR2 FQNEAQ (reference sequence). CDR3 bases read: TGTGCCAGCAGCCGCGAGACTGTT. Residues: CASSRETV. In full, the CDR3 is CASSRETVQYF. The variable domain in full, with the rest retrieved from reference TRBV7-9 and TRBJ2-4, is DTGVSQNPRHKITKRGQNVTFRCDPISEHNRLYWYRQTLGQGPEFLTYFQNEAQLEKSRLLSDRFSAERPKGSFSTLEIQRTEQGDSAMYLCASSRETVQYFGAGTRLSVL.

Worth noting for this clone: The read is 3 residues too short to cover the CDR3 end, so that end is filled in from the germline J gene. The chain joins TRBV19 to TRBJ1-1; D is perhaps TRBD1 (5 bases). Deletions cut 6 bases from V and 5 bases from J, with 13 bases between. CDR1 LNHDA and CDR2 SQIVND come from the germline V gene (reference sequence). This CDR3 has 13 residues. CDR3: CASRAARGTEAFF. The part of the CDR3 DNA that was read is TGTGCCAGTAGGGCTGCAAGGGGAACTGAA. Filled out from reference TRBV19 and TRBJ1-1, the complete variable domain reads DGGITQSPKYLFRKEGQNVTLSCEQNLNHDAMYWYRQDPGQGLRLIYYSQIVNDFQKGDIAEGYSVSREKKESFPLTVTSAQKNPTAFYLCASRAARGTEAFFGQGTRLTVV.

Of note for this clone: With the read ending 3 residues before the CDR3 end, the germline J gene is used to fill in that end. The chain uses TRBV11-2 and TRBJ1-2; no reliable D call. From germline, CDR1 is SGHAT and CDR2 FQNNGV. The CDR3 has 15 residues. With 2 bases removed from V and 1 base from J, the gap between germline ends came to 11 bases. The CDR3 protein is CASSLTDGGNYGYTF. The DNA read from the CDR3 is TGTGCCAGCAGCTTAACCGACGGCGGTAACTATGGC.

Many counts were recorded for this clone. The observed sequence ends 3 residues before the CDR3 terminus, with the missing tail filled in from the germline J gene. This chain links TRBV6-1 with TRBJ1-1; the D is unclear. The CDR3 has 14 residues. Trimming removed 3 bases from V and 3 bases from J, with 11 bases in between. Germline V gene lookup returns CDR1 MNHNS and CDR2 SASEGT. Here the CDR3 reads CASSDEAEYTEAFF. The CDR3 bases that were read are TGTGCCAGCAGTGATGAGGCAGAATACACTGAA.

The sample holds many counts of this clone. The observed sequence ends 3 residues before the CDR3 terminus, with the missing tail filled in from the germline J gene. The chain is built from TRBV4-2 and TRBJ2-4; TRBD2 matches at 14 bases. Germline V gene data show CDR1 as LGHNA and CDR2 as YNFKEQ. The CDR3 length is 21 residues. The J segment lost 0 bases and the V segment lost 4 bases, leaving 14 bases of the junction unmatched. The DNA read from the CDR3 is TGTGCCAGCAGCCGTCACCCGCCGGGACTAGCGGGGGCGGGAGCCAAAAACATT. Its translation: CASSRHPPGLAGAGAKNI. The whole CDR3 region reads CASSRHPPGLAGAGAKNIQYF.

This clone was seen more than once but under ten times. The read comes to an end 3 residues before the CDR3 does, leaving the germline J gene to fill in the end. The V gene is TRBV20-1, the J gene TRBJ2-7, with D perhaps TRBD1 (5 bases). The CDR3 totals 19 residues. V lost 1 base to trimming and J lost 0 bases, with 25 bases between them. Germline V gene sequence: CDR1 DFQATT, CDR2 SNEGSKA (reference sequence). CDR3 region: CSARGDLGLNLRSSYEQYF. The sequenced part of the CDR3 DNA is TGCAGTGCTAGAGGAGACCTGGGGCTCAACTTAAGAAGCTCCTACGAG.